This T cell receptor beta chain was recovered during a study of circulating CD8 cells and anti-PD-1 response in melanoma. The CDR3 runs 14 residues. V dropped 8 bases and J dropped 3; count of bases not matched to a gene: 6. CDR1 is SGHTA, CDR2 FQGTGA, per germline. This clonotype is medium-sized. The QIAseq Immune Repertoire TCR panel built the libraries from around 15 ng of total RNA. One entry per CDR3 protein, called by TCRdb with MiXCR from the reads. This sample yields about 500 distinct CDR3 sequences, of which roughly 7.9% are seen a single time; roughly 36% belongs to the top ten. Live CD3+CD8+TCRalphabeta+ cells were sorted into four subsets by PD-1 and/or TIGIT.

This sequence originates from a human donor with melanoma. The chain joins TRBV7-3 to TRBJ2-1; 8 bases line up with TRBD2. The sequences come from CD8+ T cells from PBMCs, collected at baseline or after one month of anti-PD-1 therapy (not recorded which). CDR3 nucleotides: TGTGCCAGCTCCGAGCGGGGGAGCTACAATGAGCAGTTCTTC. This translates into CASSERGSYNEQFF.